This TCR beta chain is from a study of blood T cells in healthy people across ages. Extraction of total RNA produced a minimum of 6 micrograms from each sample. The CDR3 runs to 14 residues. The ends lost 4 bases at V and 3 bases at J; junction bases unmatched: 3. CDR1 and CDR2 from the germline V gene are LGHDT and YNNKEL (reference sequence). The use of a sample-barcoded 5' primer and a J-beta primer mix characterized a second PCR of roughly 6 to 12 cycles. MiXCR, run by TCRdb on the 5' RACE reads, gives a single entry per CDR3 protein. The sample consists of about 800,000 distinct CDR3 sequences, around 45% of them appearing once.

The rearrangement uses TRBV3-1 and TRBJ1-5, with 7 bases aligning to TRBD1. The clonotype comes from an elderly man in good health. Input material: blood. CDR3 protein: CASSPGQNNQPQHF. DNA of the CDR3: TGTGCCAGCAGCCCGGGACAGAACAATCAGCCCCAGCATTTT.